This T cell receptor (beta chain) was retrieved from a study of cytomegalovirus exposure and HLA in healthy donors. This clone was picked up a small number of times. V gave up 3 bases and J gave up 3 bases; unmatched junction bases: 4. This CDR3 contains 15 residues. The germline CDR1 and CDR2 sequences are MDHEN and SYDVKM. PCR primers comprised 60 Vbeta and 13 Jbeta primers. Libraries were prepared by immunoSEQ multiplex PCR; TCRdb keeps only in-frame clonotypes and omits some of them. Altogether 150,000 to 200,000 clones are present, 83% being singletons, with the ten largest covering 4.1%. The sample taken for sequencing was PBMCs. V is TRBV28 and J is TRBJ2-7; 11 bases fit TRBD2. The receptor comes from a man over 45 in good health and CMV-seropositive. The CDR3 is CASSFSLAGGYEQYF. The CDR3 bases are TGTGCCAGCAGTTTCTCTCTAGCGGGAGGCTACGAGCAGTACTTC.